A single sample is the source of the 23 T cell receptor beta chains below, sequenced in a study of blood T cell repertoires in COVID-19. The data were produced by immunoSEQ multiplex PCR, yet TCRdb's version contains in-frame clones alone and is incomplete. Here the sample spans approximately 150,000 clones, approximately 90% being singletons. Sequenced input: peripheral blood. Receptors originate from a woman aged 55-70 years with active COVID-19.

The chain employs TRBV3-1 (or the pseudogene TRBV3-2) and TRBJ2-2, with 13 positions matching TRBD2. Germline assignment: CDR1 LGHDT and CDR2 YNNKEL (reference sequence). The CDR3 has 14 amino acids. J was trimmed by 8 bases and V by 8 bases; bases with no gene match: 5. The CDR3 here is CASRTSGSSGELFF. The CDR3 region has the DNA TGTGCCAGCCGGACTAGCGGGAGTAGTGGGGAGCTGTTTTTT.

The chain employs TRBV20-1 and TRBJ2-1; no clear D gene. Per the germline V gene, CDR1 is DFQATT and CDR2 is SNEGSKA (reference sequence). The V and J ends lost 5 bases and 8 bases respectively, with 10 bases between them. The CDR3 is made up of 11 amino acids. CDR3 coding DNA: TGCAGTGCTCGAAGTGGGCATGAGCAGTTCTTC. Translating it yields CSARSGHEQFF.

The chain uses TRBV6-4 and TRBJ2-1, with 10 bases fitting TRBD2. The germline gives CDR1 MRHNA, CDR2 SNTAGT. V trimming: 2 bases; J trimming: 3 bases; junction bases outside the gene matches: 1. The CDR3 sequence is 15 residues long. CDR3 sequence: CASSDASGGYNEQFF. The CDR3 DNA reads TGTGCCAGCAGTGACGCTAGCGGGGGCTACAATGAGCAGTTCTTC.

This chain connects TRBV3-1 (or the pseudogene TRBV3-2) to TRBJ2-7; no firm D call. V was clipped by 1 base and J by 5 bases, with 12 bases between them. The CDR3 covers 14 residues. In germline, CDR1 is LGHDT, CDR2 YNNKEL (reference sequence). CDR3 amino acids: CASSQARNYDEQYF. The CDR3 bases are TGTGCCAGCAGCCAAGCGAGAAACTACGACGAGCAGTACTTC.

The chain carries TRBV7-9 and TRBJ2-5; 10 nucleotides line up with TRBD1. V was clipped by 4 bases and J by 5 bases; unmatched bases: 7. This CDR3 region has 15 residues. Germline CDR1 is SEHNR and CDR2 is FQNEAQ (reference sequence). DNA of the CDR3: TGTGCCAGCAGCTCTAGACAGGGGGCTTGGGAGACCCAGTACTTC. Translation gives CASSSRQGAWETQYF.

The rearrangement links TRBV5-4 to TRBJ1-1, with 11 positions matching TRBD1. The CDR3 loop spans 13 amino acids. Germline V CDR1 and CDR2: SGHNT, YYREEE (reference sequence). Germline trimming cut 4 bases from V and 8 bases from J; bases unmatched to any gene: 4. The CDR3, as DNA: TGTGCCAGCAGCCCGGGACAGGGGGGAGAAGCTTTCTTT. Protein: CASSPGQGGEAFF.

This clone came up a few times. The chain uses TRBV18 and TRBJ2-1; 7 nucleotides line up with TRBD1. V lost 8 bases to trimming and J lost 7 bases; unmatched junction nucleotides: 2. The germline gives CDR1 KGHSH, CDR2 LQKENI. The CDR3 covers 11 residues. CDR3 residues: CASTGQNEQFF. CDR3 DNA sequence: TGTGCCAGCACGGGACAGAATGAGCAGTTCTTC.

This clone was seen just once. This chain joins TRBV7-8 and TRBJ2-1; perhaps TRBD2 as D (6 bases). V was cut by 2 bases and J by 1 base, with 21 bases left in between. Germline CDR1 SGHVS, CDR2 FQNEAQ. The CDR3 has 19 amino acids. CDR3 sequence (DNA): TGTGCCAGCAGCTTAACTGATATATGGGGGGACGGGTCCTACAATGAGCAGTTCTTC. Amino acid sequence: CASSLTDIWGDGSYNEQFF.

This clone occurred once. V is TRBV7-2 and J is TRBJ1-2; D remains unclear. Germline CDR1 reads SGHTA; CDR2 reads FQGNSA. Trimming took 3 bases from V and 4 from J, leaving 21 bases between them. This CDR3 is built from 17 residues. The CDR3 DNA reads TGTGCCAGCAGCTTCCTTCGCACAAAACAAAACCCCTATGGCTACACCTTC. It codes for CASSFLRTKQNPYGYTF.

This clone was recorded a few times. In the same sample, other DNA sequences code for this CDR3. The genes are TRBV12-3 or TRBV12-4 and TRBJ1-5, with D perhaps TRBD1 (5 bases). The CDR3 contains 12 residues. Trimming stripped 4 bases from V and 4 bases from J, with 5 bases between. The CDR3 reads CASSSGNQPQHF. As DNA, the CDR3 is TGTGCCAGCAGTTCAGGGAATCAGCCCCAGCATTTT.

This clone was counted between two and nine times. The chain couples TRBV6-2 or TRBV6-3 to TRBJ1-2; D might be TRBD1 (6 bases). Germline V CDR1 and CDR2: MNHEY, SVGEGT. Trimming stripped 5 bases from V and 5 bases from J, with 18 bases between. The CDR3 runs to 15 residues. In nucleotides, the CDR3 is TGTGCCAGCAGTATGACAGGAGGCCCACTATATGGCTACACCTTC. Its protein is CASSMTGGPLYGYTF.

The rearrangement uses TRBV7-9 and TRBJ2-1; 13 bases are shared with TRBD2. There are 15 residues in the CDR3. With 4 bases clipped from V and 8 bases from J, the junction kept 5 bases outside the gene matches. The germline V gene encodes CDR1 SEHNR and CDR2 FQNEAQ (reference sequence). In DNA form, the CDR3 reads TGTGCCAGCAGCTCCGGACTAGCGGGAGTCCATGAGCAGTTCTTC. This codes for CASSSGLAGVHEQFF.

The chain combines TRBV28 with TRBJ1-4; D unresolved. V gave up 6 bases and J gave up 5 bases, with 13 bases separating them. Germline CDR1 MDHEN, CDR2 SYDVKM. The CDR3 length is 14 residues. DNA of the CDR3: TGTGCCAGCAGACCAGGTCCGGGAAATGAAAAACTGTTTTTT. Translating it yields CASRPGPGNEKLFF.

The chain couples TRBV27 to TRBJ2-7; weak D call: TRBD2 (6 bases). Trimming pared 1 base from V and 2 bases from J, leaving 12 bases between. The germline V gene has CDR1 MNHEY and CDR2 SMNVEV (reference sequence). The CDR3 is 15 amino acids. The CDR3 region is CASSLLPGATYEQYF. The CDR3 DNA follows: TGTGCCAGCAGTTTATTGCCGGGAGCTACCTACGAGCAGTACTTC.

The chain uses TRBV28 and TRBJ1-5; D is uncertain. In germline, CDR1 is MDHEN, CDR2 SYDVKM. The CDR3 sequence is 12 residues long. The V end lost 3 bases, the J end lost 6 bases, and 6 bases lay between the germline ends. The CDR3 region is CASSFSFQPQHF. The CDR3 DNA sequence: TGTGCCAGCAGTTTCTCCTTTCAGCCCCAGCATTTT. The variable domain in full, completed from reference TRBV28 and TRBJ1-5, reads DVKVTQSSRYLVKRTGEKVFLECVQDMDHENMFWYRQDPGLGLRLIYFSYDVKMKEKGDIPEGYSVSREKKERFSLILESASTNQTSMYLCASSFSFQPQHFGDGTRLSIL.

The V gene is TRBV6-5, the J gene TRBJ2-7; 9 bases line up with TRBD1. With 4 bases clipped from V and 2 bases from J, the junction kept 3 bases outside the gene matches. CDR1 MNHEY and CDR2 SVGAGI come from the germline V gene. The CDR3 runs 14 residues. CDR3 bases: TGTGCCAGCAGTTCACAGGGGGCGCCCTACGAGCAGTACTTC. It specifies CASSSQGAPYEQYF.

The chain carries TRBV30 and TRBJ1-6; TRBD1 agrees at 11 bases. The CDR3 has 13 residues. CDR1 and CDR2 from the germline V gene are GTSNPN and SVGIG (reference sequence). The CDR3, as DNA: TGTGGATGGACAGGGGGCTTTAATTCACCCCTCCACTTT. Amino acids: CGWTGGFNSPLHF.

The chain carries TRBV7-2 and TRBJ1-2; 7 nucleotides match TRBD1. Unmatched junction bases numbered 4, after V lost 5 bases and J lost 1 base. There are 14 residues in the CDR3. Germline V gene data show CDR1 as SGHTA and CDR2 as FQGNSA. The CDR3 region is CASSPRQGNYGYTF. Written as DNA, the CDR3 is TGTGCCAGCAGCCCGAGACAGGGTAACTATGGCTACACCTTC.

V and J are TRBV7-2 and TRBJ2-7, with 11 bases that match TRBD1. V trimming: 0 bases; J trimming: 6 bases; junction bases outside the gene matches: 4. The CDR3 totals 15 residues. Germline CDR1 is SGHTA and CDR2 is FQGNSA. CDR3 sequence (DNA): TGTGCCAGCAGCTTAGCTCCGGGACAGGGGGGCGAGCAGTACTTC. It is translated as CASSLAPGQGGEQYF. The full variable domain, its missing parts supplied by reference TRBV7-2 and TRBJ2-7, is GAGVSQSPSNKVTEKGKDVELRCDPISGHTALYWYRQSLGQGLEFLIYFQGNSAPDKSGLPSDRFSAERTGGSVSTLTIQRTQQEDSAVYLCASSLAPGQGGEQYFGPGTRLTVT.

The V gene is TRBV6-2 or TRBV6-3, the J gene TRBJ1-6; the D is unclear. The ends were cut back, 0 bases at V and 6 bases at J, with 9 bases in the middle. The CDR3 runs 15 residues. Germline lookup yields CDR1 MNHEY and CDR2 SVGEGT. The CDR3 loop reads CASSYSSGLNSPLHF. The CDR3 DNA sequence: TGTGCCAGCAGTTACTCGAGCGGCCTTAATTCACCCCTCCACTTT.

This clone was recorded a few times. The chain joins TRBV10-1 to TRBJ1-2, with D hard to call. The germline V gene encodes CDR1 WNHNN and CDR2 SYGVQD (reference sequence). The CDR3 contains 13 residues. V was clipped by 3 bases and J by 2 bases, with 7 bases between them. The CDR3 reads CASSDTRNYGYTF. In nucleotides, the CDR3 is TGCGCCAGCAGTGATACCAGGAACTATGGCTACACCTTC.

The chain couples TRBV28 to TRBJ1-2, with unresolved D. The CDR3 contains 13 residues. With 7 bases removed from V and 3 bases from J, the gap between germline ends came to 12 bases. CDR1 is MDHEN, CDR2 SYDVKM, per germline. The CDR3 DNA reads TGTGCCAGCAAGCGCCCTAGCGACTATGGCTACACCTTC. Amino acids: CASKRPSDYGYTF.

The gene calls are TRBV7-2 and TRBJ1-2; D is ambiguous. The germline V gene has CDR1 SGHTA and CDR2 FQGNSA. The CDR3 length is 14 residues. Between the trimmed V and J ends, which lost 1 base and 0 bases, there was a span of 6 bases. The CDR3: CASSLEPTNYGYTF. In DNA, the CDR3 is TGTGCCAGCAGCTTAGAGCCGACTAACTATGGCTACACCTTC.